These 17 T cell receptor beta chains share one sample of origin, sequenced in a study of T cell responses to AZD1222 COVID-19 vaccine. TCRdb's table, derived via immunoSEQ multiplex PCR, lists solely in-frame clones and lacks some. The repertoire holds approximately 75,000 clones, with around 87% as singletons. The sequencing here drew on peripheral blood, taken 28 days after the second AZD1222 dose. Receptors originate from an adult who received the AZD1222 COVID-19 vaccine.

The rearrangement joins TRBV12-3 or TRBV12-4 to TRBJ2-1, with D unresolved. The CDR3 extends over 13 amino acids. The V and J ends lost 6 bases and 4 bases respectively, with 10 bases between them. CDR3 residues: CASSRDGYNEQFF. The CDR3 DNA is TGTGCCAGCAGCCGCGACGGTTACAATGAGCAGTTCTTC.

The chain employs TRBV6-2 or TRBV6-3 and TRBJ2-1; D not certain. Germline V gives CDR1 MNHEY, CDR2 SVGEGT. The CDR3 sequence is 11 residues long. Trimming removed 0 bases at V and 8 bases at J, with 2 bases between. The CDR3 nucleotides are TGTGCCAGCAGTTACTCCGATGAGCAGTTCTTC. It specifies CASSYSDEQFF.

J is TRBJ1-6 and V is TRBV27; TRBD1 is a possible D gene (5 bases). The CDR3 sequence is 14 residues long. Germline V lookup: CDR1 MNHEY, CDR2 SMNVEV (reference sequence). The V end was cut by 8 bases, the J end by 9 bases, with 17 bases between. CDR3 nucleotide sequence: TGTGCCAGCGCTCTTCAGGGTTTTAGTTCACCCCTCCACTTT. This codes for CASALQGFSSPLHF.

V is TRBV14 and J is TRBJ1-2; D is unresolved. The CDR3 sequence is 13 residues long. Trimming cost V 6 bases and J 8 bases, with 16 bases left between them. Germline assignment: CDR1 SGHDN and CDR2 FVKESK. CDR3 in amino acids: CASSPSVLRGYTF. The DNA of the CDR3 is TGTGCCAGCAGTCCTAGTGTTCTACGAGGCTACACCTTC.

Only one count was recorded for this clone. The rearrangement uses TRBV18 and TRBJ2-7; TRBD1 matches 10 bases. The CDR3 runs 13 residues. J was trimmed by 6 bases and V by 2 bases; bases with no gene match: 1. From germline, CDR1 is KGHSH and CDR2 LQKENI. CDR3 bases: TGTGCCAGCTCACCAAGGGACAGGGGCGAGCAGTACTTC. Its protein product is CASSPRDRGEQYF.

The gene calls are TRBV2 and TRBJ1-5, with D possibly matching TRBD1 (6 bases). The CDR3 loop spans 15 amino acids. The V gene's germline CDR1 is SNHLY and CDR2 FYNNEI. The V gene lost 2 bases and the J gene lost 7 bases, with 15 bases spanning the gap. The CDR3 bases are TGTGCCAGCAGTGAACGGGGGGCAGGGCGGCAGCCCCAGCATTTT. It translates to CASSERGAGRQPQHF.

The chain has TRBV19 and TRBJ1-5; perhaps TRBD1 as D (6 bases). Germline V CDR1 and CDR2: LNHDA, SQIVND (reference sequence). Trimming cost V 8 bases and J 3 bases, with 14 bases left between them. There are 14 residues in the CDR3. CDR3 nucleotide sequence: TGTGCCAGTCAGCAGGGGACCTTCAATCAGCCCCAGCATTTT. Residues: CASQQGTFNQPQHF.

The chain has TRBV4-1 and TRBJ1-2; weak D call: TRBD1 (6 bases). Germline CDR1 MGHRA, CDR2 YSYEKL. The V end was cut by 0 bases, the J end by 8 bases, with 13 bases between. CDR3 length: 14 amino acids. CDR3 residues: CASSQERQGSGYTF. In DNA, the CDR3 is TGCGCCAGCAGCCAAGAACGGCAGGGGAGCGGCTACACCTTC.

This clone was detected a few times. The V gene is TRBV30, the J gene TRBJ1-3, with D perhaps matching TRBD1 (6 bases). The CDR3 extends over 16 amino acids. Germline lookup yields CDR1 GTSNPN and CDR2 SVGIG (reference sequence). V lost 2 bases to trimming and J lost 0 bases, with 14 bases between them. This CDR3 reads CAWSPGQPLSGNTIYF. In nucleotides, the CDR3 is TGTGCCTGGAGTCCGGGACAACCTCTCTCTGGAAACACCATATATTTT.

V usage is TRBV30 and J usage is TRBJ2-4, with D perhaps assigned TRBD1 or TRBD2 (5 bases each). The CDR3 length is 14 residues. The V gene lost 5 bases and the J gene lost 6 bases, with 17 bases spanning the gap. The V gene's germline CDR1 is GTSNPN and CDR2 SVGIG (reference sequence). CDR3 loop: CAWRSGTDGNIQYF. In DNA, the CDR3 is TGTGCCTGGCGCTCCGGGACGGACGGAAACATTCAGTACTTC.

This chain connects TRBV6-2 or TRBV6-3 to TRBJ1-5, with TRBD1 as a possible D gene (6 bases). V shed 5 bases and J shed 4 bases, with 12 bases lying between them. CDR3 size: 14 residues. Germline V gene sequence: CDR1 MNHEY, CDR2 SVGEGT. The DNA for the CDR3 is TGTGCCAGCAGTGGGGGGCAGGGGAATCAGCCCCAGCATTTT. Translated, it gives CASSGGQGNQPQHF.

The chain couples TRBV19 to TRBJ2-7; D might be TRBD1 (6 bases). V lost 1 base and J 4 bases, leaving 20 bases between the germline ends. The CDR3 runs 17 residues. CDR1 and CDR2 from the germline V gene are LNHDA and SQIVND (reference sequence). The CDR3 sequence: CASSIAIRTARYYEQYF. In DNA form, the CDR3 reads TGTGCCAGTAGTATAGCAATTAGGACAGCGAGGTATTACGAGCAGTACTTC.

This clone has a single count. The chain links TRBV28 to TRBJ1-1; D gene ambiguous. The CDR3 consists of 11 residues. Germline-derived CDR1 and CDR2 are MDHEN and SYDVKM. Trimming pared 5 bases from V and 8 bases from J, leaving 9 bases between. The CDR3 here is CASSGGREAFF. The CDR3 nucleotides read TGTGCCAGCAGTGGCGGAAGGGAAGCTTTCTTT.

This clone was seen once. The chain couples TRBV10-1 to TRBJ2-4; the match to TRBD1 covers 8 bases. Unmatched junction bases numbered 6, after V lost 3 bases and J lost 2 bases. This CDR3 has 16 amino acids. Germline CDR1 is WNHNN and CDR2 is SYGVQD (reference sequence). The chain's CDR3 is CASSDGQGWPKNIQYF. The DNA of the CDR3 is TGCGCCAGCAGTGATGGACAGGGTTGGCCCAAAAACATTCAGTACTTC.

This rearrangement joins TRBV5-1 to TRBJ1-2; maybe TRBD1 (6 bases). Germline V gene data show CDR1 as SGHRS and CDR2 as YFSETQ. The CDR3 sequence is 14 residues long. Trimming removed 0 bases from V and 7 bases from J, with 13 bases in between. Here the CDR3 DNA reads TGCGCCAGCAGCTTGGAAGGGGGTTTGGGTGGCTACACCTTC. Encoded protein: CASSLEGGLGGYTF.

With regard to this clone: One junction end disagrees with the germline gene, perhaps due to a read error. The chain carries TRBV7-7 and TRBJ2-5; 9 bases map to TRBD2. Germline V gives CDR1 SSHAT, CDR2 FNYEAQ (reference sequence). The CDR3 has 16 residues. The chain's CDR3 is CASSLEVRGGRETQYF. The CDR3 region has the DNA TGTGCTAGCAGCTTAGAGGTGCGGGGGGGCCGAGAGACCCAGTACTTC. The full variable domain, with the rest looked up from reference TRBV7-7 and TRBJ2-5, is GAGVSQSPRYKVTKRGQDVTLRCDPISSHATLYWYQQALGQGPEFLTYFNYEAQPDKSGLPSDRFSAERPEGSISTLTIQRTEQRDSAMYRCASSLEVRGGRETQYFGPGTRLLVL.

The chain couples TRBV10-1 to TRBJ1-1; D uncertain. Germline values: CDR1 WNHNN, CDR2 SYGVQD (reference sequence). Trimming removed 6 bases from V and 0 bases from J, with 8 bases in between. The CDR3 is 13 amino acids. The CDR3 reads CASRQSLNTEAFF. The CDR3 nucleotides are TGCGCCAGCAGACAGAGTTTGAACACTGAAGCTTTCTTT.